One sample yielded the 21 T cell receptor beta chains listed below, sequenced in a study of regulatory T cells in long-lasting Graves disease. Time point denoted: newly diagnosed GD, antithyroid drugs for less than 3 months. The TCR library was made from RNA that had been extracted from PBMCs in TRIzol. Building of the TCR beta libraries involved iRepertoire HTBI primers and Arm-PCR of CDR3 regions. TCRdb reprocessed the multiplex PCR reads via MiXCR and lists one record per CDR3 protein. The repertoire consists of some 240,000 distinct CDR3 sequences, with around 20% occurring once and the leading ten covering 10% to 15%. Separately, the same data were catalogued under a study of T cells in Graves' hyperthyroidism and ophthalmopathy.

The input for sequencing was peripheral blood mononuclear cells (PBMCs), taken at new diagnosis, from a patient treated with antithyroid drugs. Source of these receptors: a woman younger than 45 with Graves disease.

In this sample, this clonotype turned up many times. The chain is built from TRBV27 and TRBJ2-7; a weak D match, TRBD1 (5 bases). This CDR3 has 15 amino acids. The germline CDR1 and CDR2 sequences are MNHEY and SMNVEV (reference sequence). The ends were cut back, 6 bases at V and 3 bases at J, with 18 bases in the middle. CDR3 residues: CASSTTALPYYEQYF. The CDR3 DNA follows: TGTGCCAGCAGCACGACAGCTCTCCCCTACTACGAGCAGTACTTC.

There are many counts of this clonotype. The gene calls are TRBV20-1 and TRBJ1-6; D remains ambiguous. Trimming shortened V by 3 bases and J by 3 bases, and 12 bases separated the two germline ends. The CDR3 runs 15 residues. Per germline, CDR1 DFQATT and CDR2 SNEGSKA (reference sequence). The CDR3 here is CSARLDLGYNSPLHF. In nucleotides, the CDR3 is TGCAGTGCTAGGTTGGACCTGGGCTATAATTCACCCCTCCACTTT.

Ten or more counts support this clonotype. The J gene is TRBJ2-1, the V gene TRBV7-9; D not resolved. Trimming removed 3 bases at V and 0 bases at J, with 9 bases between. Germline assignment: CDR1 SEHNR and CDR2 FQNEAQ (reference sequence). The CDR3 loop spans 15 amino acids. Here the CDR3 DNA reads TGTGCCAGCAGCTTTATTACGGGCTCCTACAATGAGCAGTTCTTC. It translates to CASSFITGSYNEQFF.

Remarks on this clonotype: Given a far larger clone just one base away, this is likely a sequencing read error. The chain couples TRBV16 to TRBJ2-5; D not resolved. The length of the CDR3 is 14 residues. Germline values: CDR1 KGHSY, CDR2 FQNENV. Trimming took off 6 bases at V and 7 bases at J, with 18 bases between the two ends. DNA of the CDR3: TGTGCCAGCAGTGAAGTGCTGGGTGATGGGACCCAGTACTTC. It yields the protein CASSEVLGDGTQYF. Drawing the rest from reference TRBV16 and TRBJ2-5, the complete variable domain is GEEVAQTPKHLVRGEGQKAKLYCAPIKGHSYVFWYQQVLKNEFKFLISFQNENVFDETGMPKERFSAKCLPNSPCSLEIQATKLEDSAVYFCASSEVLGDGTQYFGPGTRLLVL.

The chain uses TRBV4-2 and TRBJ2-5; no reliable D call. CDR3 length: 16 amino acids. V was cut by 4 bases and J by 0 bases, with 15 bases left in between. The germline gives CDR1 LGHNA, CDR2 YNFKEQ. The CDR3 sequence: CASSPLISGYQETQYF. The CDR3 nucleotides read TGTGCCAGCAGCCCTTTGATTTCCGGGTACCAAGAGACCCAGTACTTC.

This clonotype was found many times. J is TRBJ1-2 and V is TRBV7-2; 9 positions match TRBD1. The CDR3 length is 14 residues. Unmatched junction bases numbered 9, after V lost 7 bases and J lost 6 bases. Germline CDR1 reads SGHTA; CDR2 reads FQGNSA. For the CDR3, the DNA is TGTGCCAGCACAATCGGGGGGACAGGGCATGGCTACACCTTC. Translation gives CASTIGGTGHGYTF.

This clonotype was counted at least ten times. The J gene is TRBJ1-1, the V gene TRBV20-1; D is perhaps TRBD1 (6 bases). Germline V gene sequence: CDR1 DFQATT, CDR2 SNEGSKA (reference sequence). This CDR3 is built from 14 residues. V was cut by 1 base and J by 4 bases, with 13 bases left in between. The CDR3 sequence is CSARGRQASTEAFF. As DNA, the CDR3 is TGCAGTGCTAGAGGTAGACAGGCGAGCACTGAAGCTTTCTTT.

J is TRBJ2-1 and V is TRBV12-3 or TRBV12-4, with TRBD2 matching 10 bases. The J segment lost 5 bases and the V segment lost 2 bases, leaving 6 bases of the junction unmatched. The CDR3 has 16 residues. The DNA for the CDR3 is TGTGCCAGCAGTTTAAACAGCGGGGGGGCCGACAATGAGCAGTTCTTC. Translating it yields CASSLNSGGADNEQFF.

Note on this clonotype: Given a much more abundant clone one base away, this may be a read error. The rearrangement links TRBV11-2 to TRBJ1-4; no clear D gene. The CDR3 is 15 amino acids. Germline V gene lookup returns CDR1 SGHAT and CDR2 FQNNGV. The chain's CDR3 is CASSASRAFNEELFF. The CDR3 DNA is TGTGCCAGCAGCGCCAGCCGGGCTTTTAATGAAGAACTGTTTTTT.

This clonotype was seen at least ten times. The chain combines TRBV5-1 with TRBJ1-2; D gene uncertain. This CDR3 has 15 residues. Germline values: CDR1 SGHRS, CDR2 YFSETQ. Trimming left V 1 base short and J 5 bases short, with 15 bases between. In DNA, the CDR3 is TGCGCCAGCAGCTTGAATAGGCCAGGCGTTTATGGCTACACCTTC. It specifies CASSLNRPGVYGYTF.

V gene TRBV2 combines with J gene TRBJ2-7; 10 bases line up with TRBD1. Germline trimming cut 3 bases from V and 3 bases from J; bases unmatched to any gene: 5. Germline CDR1 is SNHLY and CDR2 is FYNNEI. The CDR3 runs 15 residues. The CDR3 coding sequence is TGTGCCAGCAGTGACTGGGGACAGGGGAGCTACGAGCAGTACTTC. It encodes CASSDWGQGSYEQYF. The full variable domain, with the rest looked up from reference TRBV2 and TRBJ2-7, is EPEVTQTPSHQVTQMGQEVILRCVPISNHLYFYWYRQILGQKVEFLVSFYNNEISEKSEIFDDQFSVERPDGSNFTLKIRSTKLEDSAMYFCASSDWGQGSYEQYFGPGTRLTVT.

This clonotype was seen ten or more times. The CDR3 nucleotides read TGTGCCAGCAGCCAGACTGGAGGGGTCAGTCAGCCCCAGCATTTT. Its protein product is CASSQTGGVSQPQHF. The V and J genes are TRBV3-1 and TRBJ1-5; D is perhaps TRBD1 (5 bases). Per germline, CDR1 LGHDT and CDR2 YNNKEL (reference sequence). Trimming removed 3 bases at V and 6 bases at J, with 15 bases between. The CDR3 extends over 15 amino acids.

This clonotype was counted many times. The genes are TRBV28 and TRBJ1-1; D gene unclear. The CDR3 consists of 11 residues. V lost 3 bases and J 9 bases, leaving 8 bases between the germline ends. The germline V gene encodes CDR1 MDHEN and CDR2 SYDVKM. The CDR3 is CASSFPDQAFF. The CDR3 DNA reads TGTGCCAGCAGTTTCCCGGATCAAGCTTTCTTT.

V is TRBV11-2 and J is TRBJ2-3, with TRBD2 matching over 13 bases. In germline, CDR1 is SGHAT, CDR2 FQNNGV. The trim removed 3 bases at V and 6 bases at J, leaving 9 bases unmatched. This CDR3 region has 17 residues. The CDR3 here is CASSFGLLAGGPDTQYF. The DNA of the CDR3 is TGTGCCAGCAGCTTTGGATTACTAGCGGGGGGGCCGGATACGCAGTATTTT.

This clonotype was counted ten times or more. The V call is TRBV6-1, the J call TRBJ2-2; 13 bases are shared with TRBD2. CDR1 and CDR2 from the germline V gene are MNHNS and SASEGT. There are 15 residues in the CDR3. The V and J ends lost 10 bases and 7 bases, in that order; junction bases with no gene match: 9. CDR3 protein: CAIRTSGRSSGELFF. The CDR3 region has the DNA TGTGCCATCCGGACTAGCGGGAGATCCAGCGGGGAGCTGTTTTTT.

This clonotype was counted ten times or more. V gene TRBV10-1 combines with J gene TRBJ2-7, with 7 bases that match TRBD1. With V trimmed by 8 bases and J by 2 bases, 9 bases remained unmatched. The CDR3 is 14 amino acids. Germline assignment: CDR1 WNHNN and CDR2 SYGVQD (reference sequence). CDR3 DNA: TGCGCCAGCTTCGAGGGACAGAGCCCCTACGAGCAGTACTTC. Translated: CASFEGQSPYEQYF.

This clonotype was observed many times. The chain joins TRBV19 to TRBJ1-2, with D tentatively TRBD1 (5 bases). Germline CDR1 reads LNHDA; CDR2 reads SQIVND (reference sequence). The V end lost 9 bases, the J end lost 0 bases, and 14 bases lay between the germline ends. The CDR3 is 14 residues long. CDR3 amino acids: CASSPRQSNYGYTF. For the CDR3, the DNA is TGTGCCAGCAGCCCTAGACAGTCTAACTATGGCTACACCTTC.

This clonotype has only one observation. The chain has TRBV28 and TRBJ2-1; the match to TRBD1 covers 9 bases. The CDR3 is 14 residues long. V shed 3 bases and J 5 bases; nucleotides not matched to a gene: 2. Germline CDR1 and CDR2: MDHEN and SYDVKM. CDR3 in amino acids: CASSLDRGNNEQFF. In DNA form, the CDR3 reads TGTGCCAGCAGTTTGGACAGGGGTAACAATGAGCAGTTCTTC.

This clonotype was seen repeatedly, ten times or more. The chain recombines TRBV5-4 with TRBJ1-2; D might be TRBD1 (6 bases). From germline, CDR1 is SGHNT and CDR2 YYREEE (reference sequence). The CDR3 has 13 residues. Trimming removed 0 bases at V and 8 bases at J, with 11 bases between. CDR3 in amino acids: CASSLVKGEGYTF. The CDR3 nucleotides are TGTGCCAGCAGCTTGGTGAAGGGGGAGGGCTACACCTTC.

Details on this clonotype: A far more abundant clone sits one base away, making this likely a read error. This chain joins TRBV15 and TRBJ1-6; no reliable D call. CDR1 and CDR2 (germline): LNHNV, YYDKDF (reference sequence). Trimming took 10 bases from V and 10 from J, leaving 20 bases between them. The CDR3 runs 14 residues. CDR3 amino acids: CASSASTVGSPLHF. The CDR3 DNA sequence: TGTGCCAGCAGTGCGTCCACGGTGGGCTCACCCCTCCACTTT. The full variable domain, completed using reference TRBV15 and TRBJ1-6, is DAMVIQNPRYQVTQFGKPVTLSCSQTLNHNVMYWYQQKSSQAPKLLFHYYDKDFNNEADTPDNFQSRRPNTSFCFLDIRSPGLGDTAMYLCASSASTVGSPLHFGNGTRLTVT.

This clonotype was observed many times. The V gene is TRBV27, the J gene TRBJ2-2; tentatively, D is TRBD2 (7 bases). Germline V gene sequence: CDR1 MNHEY, CDR2 SMNVEV (reference sequence). The V end lost 2 bases, the J end lost 5 bases, and 12 bases lay between the germline ends. The CDR3 loop spans 15 amino acids. This chain's CDR3 is CASSLGGATTGELFF. The CDR3 DNA is TGTGCCAGCAGTTTAGGGGGGGCAACTACCGGGGAGCTGTTTTTT.